Here is one T cell receptor (beta chain) with its context. This entry comes from a study of blood T cell repertoires in COVID-19. As originally analysed: Quantification of nucleated cells was approximated via reference gene primer amplification. Clones were sequenced by immunoSEQ multiplex PCR, and TCRdb holds only the in-frame ones, with some missing. The D gene and trimming were derived from the DNA, and the V and J assignments and clone size from that table. The profile shows roughly 150,000 clones, about 84% of them singletons. Trimming took 8 bases from V and 4 from J; bases not matched to a gene: 7. The CDR3 is 13 amino acids. Germline-derived CDR1 and CDR2 are MDHEN and SYDVKM.

Sample: peripheral blood. This sequence was found in a woman between 50 and 59 years old with acute or convalescent COVID-19. V usage is TRBV28 and J usage is TRBJ1-2; 7 bases are a match to TRBD1. CDR3 DNA: TGTGCCAGCGCGACAGGGATAAGCTATGGCTACACCTTC. It specifies CASATGISYGYTF.